This record looks at one T cell receptor beta chain sequence and its context. Its antigen is still unknown. Only in-frame clones appear in the TCRdb table, and some are missing; sequencing was by immunoSEQ multiplex PCR. The table includes fewer than 850,000 clones, less than 95% detected once. This entry is derived from a study of shared clonotypes between healthy human individuals. The study's findings and limits: Naive subsets, compared against memory subsets, generally had larger estimated richness values. Some naive CD4 clonotypes, around 4.7%, turned up in common across several donors.

The CDR3 is made up of 15 amino acids. The V gene lost 0 bases and the J gene lost 7 bases, with 17 bases spanning the gap. Germline V gene sequence: CDR1 SGHTS, CDR2 YDEGEE. Sequenced: memory CD8+ T cells from PBMCs. As for subset: CD45RO+ cells pooled with CCR7-negative TemRA cells. This TCR was recovered from a man between 18 and 29 years old in good health. Some clones in this sample may be carry-over from other donors' samples. The chain joins TRBV5-8 to TRBJ2-7; no clear D. The CDR3 spells CASSLAEVAWWEQYF. The DNA for the CDR3 is TGTGCCAGCAGCTTGGCCGAGGTCGCCTGGTGGGAGCAGTACTTC.